This is a list of T cell receptor beta chains from one sample in a study of CD8 T cells in Susac syndrome. TCRdb re-derived calls from the immunoSEQ multiplex PCR reads in MiXCR, one entry per CDR3 protein. The repertoire consists of 70,000 to 85,000 distinct CDR3 sequences, with roughly 96% occurring once and the leading ten covering roughly 0.45%. What was sequenced was CD8+ T cells from PBMCs. The receptors derive from a human donor with Susac syndrome. CDR3s include the opening cysteine and the closing phenylalanine or tryptophan. The D gene is left open where the match is weak.

d_call j_call v_call cdr3_nt cdr3_aa
. TRBJ1-4 TRBV7-9 TGTGCCAGCAGCCCCCGGGACGACGAGGAAAAACTGTTTTTT CASSPRDDEEKLFF
. TRBJ2-1 TRBV19 TGTGCCAGTAGTATATCAGTGGGCAATGAGCAGTTCTTC CASSISVGNEQFF
. TRBJ2-4 TRBV27 TGTGCCAGCAGTTGGGGGCAAAAAAACATTCAGTACTTC CASSWGQKNIQYF
. TRBJ2-7 TRBV7-9 TGTGCCAGCAGCCCTAGGGGGGAGGAGTACTTCTACGAGCAGTACTTC CASSPRGEEYFYEQYF
. TRBJ2-1 TRBV20-1 TGCCTCGGGACGTTCGGAAATGAGCAGTTCTTC CLGTFGNEQFF
TRBD2 TRBJ2-7 TRBV3-1 TGTGCCAGCAGCCACCCTAGCGGAACAAGGGACGAGCAGTACTTC CASSHPSGTRDEQYF
TRBD1 TRBJ1-1 TRBV5-4 TGTGCCAGCAGCTTGGGACAGGGATTTGAAGCTTTCTTT CASSLGQGFEAFF
. TRBJ2-3 TRBV20-1 TGCAGTGCCCTAAAAATTGACCGCGTTATTAATGCAGATACGCAGTATTTT CSALKIDRVINADTQYF
TRBD2 TRBJ2-1 TRBV7-9 TGTGCCAGCAGCTTAGCTGGGGGACTAGCGGGATTGAGGGAGCAGTTCTTC CASSLAGGLAGLREQFF
. TRBJ2-5 TRBV29-1 TGCAGCGTTGCTGGGGTGGGGACGATAAAAACCCAGTACTTC CSVAGVGTIKTQYF
. TRBJ1-1 TRBV7-2 TGTGCCAGCAGCTTAGGTGGATATGTCACTGAAGCTTTCTTT CASSLGGYVTEAFF